This TCR beta chain was observed in a study of blood T cell repertoires in COVID-19. The CDR3 covers 15 residues. CDR1 is LNHNV, CDR2 YYDKDF, per germline (reference sequence). The J segment lost 0 bases and the V segment lost 9 bases, leaving 8 bases of the junction unmatched. The repertoire was sequenced with immunoSEQ multiplex PCR; TCRdb's copy has only in-frame clones and lacks some. The sample records 350,000 to 400,000 clones, about nine tenths being singletons. Donors were grouped by their self-reported clinical history. What was sequenced was PBMCs or T cells enriched from blood (not recorded which). V gene TRBV15 combines with J gene TRBJ1-3; TRBD1 aligns across 7 bases. This TCR was sampled from a woman aged 40 to 55 who had been exposed to COVID-19. CDR3 coding DNA: TGTGCCACGGGGAAAGACAGGGCCTCTGGAAACACCATATATTTT. This sequence encodes CATGKDRASGNTIYF.